This T cell receptor beta chain was sequenced for a study of blood T cells in healthy people across ages. V was clipped by 6 bases and J by 11 bases, with 25 bases between them. The CDR3 runs 14 residues. Germline-derived CDR1 and CDR2 are DFQATT and SNEGSKA (reference sequence). Each sample used at least 7 million PBMCs. A second PCR of 7 to 11 cycles used a sample-barcoded 5' primer and a J-beta primer mix. TCRdb itself ran the 5' RACE reads through MiXCR, one entry per CDR3 protein. The table shows 800,000 or so distinct CDR3 sequences, with 20% to 25% occurring only once. This clonotype was detected only a few times. Separately, the same data were catalogued under a study of T cells of mothers and their children. That publication notes: The study obtained over 8 million TCR beta CDR3 reads per mother and about 3 million per child. Overlap in related mother-child pairs always slightly exceeded unrelated pairs, never significantly.

The sequencing input was blood. The TCR was taken from a boy between 5 and 17 years old in good health. The chain has TRBV20-1 and TRBJ2-5; maybe TRBD1 (8 bases). The CDR3 region has the DNA TGCAGTGCCCCCACAGGGGGATGGATCGGGGGGCAGTACTTC. It is translated as CSAPTGGWIGGQYF.